What follows are 29 T cell receptor beta chains derived from one specimen sequenced in a study of shared clonotypes between healthy human individuals. Some clones are missing from TCRdb's copy, which holds only in-frame ones; the method was immunoSEQ multiplex PCR. The sample includes a few million clones, approximately 93% of them seen just once. Sequenced: naive CD4+ T cells from PBMCs. Subset here: CD45RA+ positively selected. The receptor set was obtained from a man between 18 and 29 years old in good health. Some clones in this sample may be carry-over from other donors' samples.

V is TRBV28 and J is TRBJ1-2; TRBD1 is a possible D gene (6 bases). The CDR3 has 16 residues. Trimming left V 7 bases short and J 4 bases short, with 22 bases between. Germline lookup yields CDR1 MDHEN and CDR2 SYDVKM. CDR3 region: CASTLGGRGGSYGYTF. CDR3 nucleotide sequence: TGTGCCAGCACCCTGGGGGGCCGGGGGGGATCCTATGGCTACACCTTC.

This chain links TRBV7-3 with TRBJ2-3; D is unclear. Germline-derived CDR1 and CDR2 are SGHTA and FQGTGA. This CDR3 region has 14 residues. V lost 4 bases and J lost 2, with 10 bases in between. CDR3 sequence reads: CASSYSAPTDTQYF. The CDR3, as DNA: TGTGCCAGCAGCTACAGTGCCCCCACAGATACGCAGTATTTT.

Notes on this clone: Other DNA sequences in this specimen translate into the identical CDR3. The chain carries TRBV5-1 and TRBJ1-1, with D unresolved. Trimming cost V 1 base and J 1 base, with 5 bases left between them. There are 13 residues in the CDR3. Germline CDR1 and CDR2: SGHRS and YFSETQ. DNA for the CDR3: TGCGCCAGCAGCTTGATAAGGAACACTGAAGCTTTCTTT. Its translation is CASSLIRNTEAFF.

Of note for this clone: The junction departs from germline at one end; a sequencing error may be responsible. The same CDR3 also results from other DNA sequences found in this sample. DNA for the CDR3: TGTGCCAGCAGCCTAACTAGGGACAGGGCCAATGAGCAGTTCTTC. Its translation: CASSLTRDRANEQFF. V is TRBV7-3 and J is TRBJ2-1; 9 positions match TRBD1. CDR1 SGHTA and CDR2 FQGTGA come from the germline V gene. CDR3 size: 15 residues.

V is TRBV5-1 and J is TRBJ1-4; D gene uncertain. Trimming took 0 bases from V and 3 from J, leaving 3 bases between them. This CDR3 region has 13 residues. The germline CDR1 and CDR2 sequences are SGHRS and YFSETQ. The CDR3 nucleotides read TGCGCCAGCAGCTTGGAGGCTAATGAAAAACTGTTTTTT. Translating it yields CASSLEANEKLFF.

This rearrangement joins TRBV5-1 to TRBJ2-5; D possibly corresponds to TRBD2 (5 bases). This CDR3 is built from 15 residues. The V end lost 4 bases, the J end lost 5 bases, and 18 bases lay between the germline ends. Per the germline V gene, CDR1 is SGHRS and CDR2 is YFSETQ. The CDR3 here is CASSTGRQTGETQYF. The CDR3 DNA follows: TGCGCCAGCAGCACGGGGAGACAAACCGGGGAGACCCAGTACTTC.

This chain uses TRBV6-4 with TRBJ1-2; maybe TRBD1 (6 bases). V lost 4 bases, J lost 2 bases, and 14 bases lay in between. Germline V gene lookup returns CDR1 MRHNA and CDR2 SNTAGT. The CDR3 is made up of 15 amino acids. The CDR3 DNA sequence: TGTGCCAGCAGTGTATCCAGGGGTTCGAACTATGGCTACACCTTC. As protein: CASSVSRGSNYGYTF.

This rearrangement joins TRBV6-5 to TRBJ2-7; D is perhaps TRBD2 (5 bases). Germline V gene data show CDR1 as MNHEY and CDR2 as SVGAGI. V was clipped by 5 bases and J by 7 bases, with 12 bases between them. This CDR3 contains 12 residues. CDR3 nucleotide sequence: TGTGCCAGCAGTCGAGGGTCGGAGGAGCAGTACTTC. It codes for CASSRGSEEQYF.

This rearrangement joins TRBV6-5 to TRBJ1-2, with D unresolved. The germline CDR1 and CDR2 sequences are MNHEY and SVGAGI. Trimming pared 8 bases from V and 4 bases from J, leaving 20 bases between. The CDR3 has 15 amino acids. In nucleotides, the CDR3 is TGTGCCAGCTGTATATTGTTGGGTGCCAGCTATGGCTACACCTTC. It yields the protein CASCILLGASYGYTF.

This rearrangement joins TRBV19 to TRBJ2-2; no clear D gene. The germline CDR1 and CDR2 sequences are LNHDA and SQIVND (reference sequence). Trimming pared 5 bases from V and 4 bases from J, leaving 8 bases between. CDR3 length: 13 residues. The CDR3 sequence: CASSFRVTGELFF. The CDR3 DNA is TGTGCCAGTAGTTTCCGGGTCACCGGGGAGCTGTTTTTT. Using reference TRBV19 and TRBJ2-2 for the parts outside the CDR3, the full variable domain is DGGITQSPKYLFRKEGQNVTLSCEQNLNHDAMYWYRQDPGQGLRLIYYSQIVNDFQKGDIAEGYSVSREKKESFPLTVTSAQKNPTAFYLCASSFRVTGELFFGEGSRLTVL.

J is TRBJ1-2 and V is TRBV28; D unclear. The germline CDR1 and CDR2 sequences are MDHEN and SYDVKM. The germline V and J ends were trimmed by 5 bases and 7 bases, with 14 bases remaining between them. The length of the CDR3 is 13 residues. CDR3 loop: CASSTTPERGYTF. For the CDR3, the DNA is TGTGCCAGCAGTACGACGCCCGAACGTGGCTACACCTTC.

The chain recombines TRBV18 with TRBJ1-2; 7 bases match TRBD1. Germline CDR1 is KGHSH and CDR2 is LQKENI. The CDR3 runs to 15 residues. V was clipped by 8 bases and J by 3 bases; unmatched bases: 12. The CDR3 sequence: CASPTGSGVHYGYTF. CDR3 DNA: TGTGCCAGCCCGACAGGGAGTGGGGTTCACTATGGCTACACCTTC.

The chain carries TRBV7-2 and TRBJ1-1; TRBD1 aligns across 7 bases. This CDR3 is built from 15 residues. Germline V gene sequence: CDR1 SGHTA, CDR2 FQGNSA. Trimming cost V 1 base and J 5 bases; bases outside gene matches: 7. DNA of the CDR3: TGTGCCAGCAGCTTAGGAGGGGGCGTTCGGACTGAAGCTTTCTTT. It is translated as CASSLGGGVRTEAFF.

V usage is TRBV27 and J usage is TRBJ2-7; the match to TRBD1 covers 8 bases. This CDR3 spans 14 amino acids. V lost 6 bases to trimming and J lost 5 bases; unmatched junction nucleotides: 9. The germline gives CDR1 MNHEY, CDR2 SMNVEV (reference sequence). CDR3 DNA: TGTGCCAGCAGCCAGGGGGCGCTGTTCCACGAGCAGTACTTC. Residues: CASSQGALFHEQYF.

The chain recombines TRBV7-9 with TRBJ1-1; D not certain. CDR3 length: 14 amino acids. Germline lookup yields CDR1 SEHNR and CDR2 FQNEAQ (reference sequence). Trimming took off 5 bases at V and 6 bases at J, with 16 bases between the two ends. In DNA form, the CDR3 reads TGTGCCAGCAGCCCCAGTGGACGGGAGGCTGAAGCTTTCTTT. It specifies CASSPSGREAEAFF.

The rearrangement joins TRBV6-5 to TRBJ2-4; D is unclear. The germline V gene has CDR1 MNHEY and CDR2 SVGAGI. V lost 6 bases and J lost 0, with 6 bases in between. The CDR3 consists of 13 residues. In nucleotides, the CDR3 is TGTGCCAGCAGCTCCATAGCCAAAAACATTCAGTACTTC. Its translation: CASSSIAKNIQYF.

The chain has TRBV6-1 and TRBJ2-7; no definite D call. The CDR3 is 15 residues long. Germline V lookup: CDR1 MNHNS, CDR2 SASEGT. Trimming took off 7 bases at V and 2 bases at J, with 18 bases between the two ends. The CDR3 here is CASNRDRHVAYEQYF. For the CDR3, the DNA is TGTGCCAGCAATAGGGATCGGCACGTCGCCTACGAGCAGTACTTC.

The V gene is TRBV27, the J gene TRBJ2-2, with D maybe TRBD2 (6 bases). Germline CDR1 and CDR2: MNHEY and SMNVEV (reference sequence). The CDR3 length is 14 residues. V was shortened by 4 bases and J by 5 bases, with 11 bases between the two germline ends. The CDR3 coding sequence is TGTGCCAGCAGTTACTTGCGGGATACCGGGGAGCTGTTTTTT. The encoded protein is CASSYLRDTGELFF.

This clone has just one count. V is TRBV5-3 and J is TRBJ2-1; TRBD1 or TRBD2 may be the D gene (6 bases each). TRBV5-3 is designated an ORF whose function remains uncertain. CDR3 length: 15 amino acids. V lost 4 bases to trimming and J lost 6 bases, with 17 bases between them. The CDR3 protein is CARSTFPGAVNEQFF. The CDR3 coding sequence is TGTGCCAGAAGCACCTTCCCGGGGGCCGTCAATGAGCAGTTCTTC.

This clone was recorded a few times. The chain recombines TRBV6-6 with TRBJ1-1, with D uncertain. In germline, CDR1 is MNHNY, CDR2 SVGAGI (reference sequence). This CDR3 has 14 residues. V shed 0 bases and J shed 4 bases, with 9 bases lying between them. The CDR3 DNA sequence: TGTGCCAGCAGTTACTCGATAGTCTCCACTGAAGCTTTCTTT. Translation: CASSYSIVSTEAFF.

In regard to this clone: Mismatch with germline at one junction end may stem from a read error. The chain combines TRBV2 with TRBJ2-7; the D gene is possibly TRBD2 (6 bases). Germline lookup yields CDR1 SNHLY and CDR2 FYNNEI. This CDR3 has 11 amino acids. This chain's CDR3 is CASSEMGTQDF. CDR3 sequence (DNA): TGTGCCAGCAGTGAGATGGGGACTCAAGATTTC. Using reference TRBV2 and TRBJ2-7 for the parts outside the CDR3, the full variable domain is EPEVTQTPSHQVTQMGQEVILRCVPISNHLYFYWYRQILGQKVEFLVSFYNNEISEKSEIFDDQFSVERPDGSNFTLKIRSTKLEDSAMYFCASSEMGTQDFGPGTRLTVT.

Comment on this clone: Different DNA sequences within this sample yield the same CDR3. DNA for the CDR3: TGTGCCAGCAGTTACTCTAGGGGGAGCCAGCCCCAGCATTTT. Translating gives CASSYSRGSQPQHF. J is TRBJ1-5 and V is TRBV6-5; TRBD1 might be the D (6 bases). Germline loops: CDR1 MNHEY, CDR2 SVGAGI. The CDR3 is 14 amino acids. Trimming left V 0 bases short and J 7 bases short, with 10 bases between.

The chain has TRBV9 and TRBJ2-7; a possible D gene is TRBD2 (6 bases). Germline V lookup: CDR1 SGDLS, CDR2 YYNGEE. V dropped 0 bases and J dropped 7 bases, with 14 bases sitting between them. The CDR3 runs 14 residues. The CDR3 here is CASSVGTAGWEQYF. In nucleotides, the CDR3 is TGTGCCAGCAGCGTAGGTACGGCGGGGTGGGAGCAGTACTTC. The full variable domain, its missing parts supplied by reference TRBV9 and TRBJ2-7, is DSGVTQTPKHLITATGQRVTLRCSPRSGDLSVYWYQQSLDQGLQFLIQYYNGEERAKGNILERFSAQQFPDLHSELNLSSLELGDSALYFCASSVGTAGWEQYFGPGTRLTVT.

This clone was counted a single time. V gene TRBV6-1 combines with J gene TRBJ2-3; 12 bases are a match to TRBD2. Germline CDR1 reads MNHNS; CDR2 reads SASEGT. CDR3 length equals 16 residues. V dropped 3 bases and J dropped 5; count of bases not matched to a gene: 6. The CDR3 DNA reads as TGTGCCAGCAGTGACGCACTAGCGGGAGGTAGAGATACGCAGTATTTT. Translation gives CASSDALAGGRDTQYF.

In this sample, this clone turned up once. The rearrangement uses TRBV4-2 and TRBJ2-3; 14 bases map to TRBD2. V trimming: 4 bases; J trimming: 4 bases; junction bases outside the gene matches: 4. The CDR3 loop spans 16 amino acids. Germline CDR1 LGHNA, CDR2 YNFKEQ. The DNA for the CDR3 is TGTGCCAGCAGCCCTGGACTAGCGGGAGGTTCAGATACGCAGTATTTT. Translation gives CASSPGLAGGSDTQYF.

The chain employs TRBV7-9 and TRBJ2-3; D is unclear. This CDR3 is built from 14 residues. V was pared by 5 bases and J by 4 bases, with 13 bases between. Germline CDR1 and CDR2: SEHNR and FQNEAQ (reference sequence). The CDR3 DNA is TGTGCCAGCAGCCAATATACCGACGCAGATACGCAGTATTTT. It specifies CASSQYTDADTQYF.

The rearrangement joins TRBV7-3 to TRBJ2-2, with TRBD2 matching over 8 bases. Trimming cost V 5 bases and J 6 bases; bases outside gene matches: 8. Per the germline V gene, CDR1 is SGHTA and CDR2 is FQGTGA. The CDR3 runs 15 residues. The CDR3 loop reads CASSPSGSLPGELFF. In DNA form, the CDR3 reads TGTGCCAGCAGCCCGAGCGGGAGTTTGCCCGGGGAGCTGTTTTTT.

The chain uses TRBV7-9 and TRBJ2-7; D is ambiguous. Trimming left V 5 bases short and J 3 bases short, with 14 bases between. The CDR3 sequence is 14 residues long. Per the germline V gene, CDR1 is SEHNR and CDR2 is FQNEAQ (reference sequence). The CDR3 reads CASSEKSADYEQYF. The CDR3 nucleotides are TGTGCCAGCAGCGAAAAGAGCGCGGACTACGAGCAGTACTTC.

The rearrangement links TRBV5-1 to TRBJ1-2; unclear D gene. V lost 0 bases and J lost 2, with 5 bases in between. CDR3 length: 13 residues. Germline lookup yields CDR1 SGHRS and CDR2 YFSETQ. CDR3 DNA sequence: TGCGCCAGCAGCTTGGTCGAGAACTATGGCTACACCTTC. It is translated as CASSLVENYGYTF.